This TCR beta chain originates from a study of cytomegalovirus exposure and HLA in healthy donors. Remarks on this clone: What it binds is unknown. Sequence at one end of the junction differs from germline and may be a read error.

The PCR used 60 Vbeta and 13 Jbeta primers. Some clones are missing from TCRdb's copy, which holds only in-frame ones; the method was immunoSEQ multiplex PCR. This table has 100,000 to 150,000 clones, 70% to 90% appearing once. Study conclusions and caveats: Listed as cytomegalovirus-associated were roughly 180 TCR beta chains. Associated with HLA alleles at 0.05 false discovery rate in a later analysis were some 18,000 TCR beta sequences. In a later analysis, TCR association rates varied by HLA locus: DRB1 most, HLA-C fewest. Within an earlier analysis, most TCR beta V segments proved productive either about 87% or about 30% of the time.

The germline CDR1 and CDR2 sequences are DFQATT and SNEGSKA (reference sequence). CDR3 length: 11 amino acids. This chain uses TRBV20-1 with TRBJ1-1; D remains unclear. Sequencing was performed on PBMCs. The TCR was taken from a woman aged 40 to 49 in good health and CMV-seropositive. CDR3 coding DNA: TGCAGTGCCAGAGCAGACACTGAAGCTTTCTTT. As protein: CSARADTEAFF.